The sequence of this T cell receptor (beta chain) was determined in a study of cytomegalovirus exposure and HLA in healthy donors (dated by TCRdb to the late 2010s). The study in broad terms: According to an earlier analysis of a few hundred of the donors, roughly 180 million T cells yielded 100 million or so unique TCR beta sequences and about 280 Gb of sequence data. Of the approximately 400 genotyped donors, 65% to 90% fell in the genetic ancestry cluster associated with self-reported Caucasian donors. Typing coverage varied by locus: roughly 629-630 donors for A, B, C, DRB1 and DQB1; roughly 560 for DQA1; nearly 610 for DPA1; 450 to 480 for DPB1. Because of strong linkage in the cohort, five DR-DQ haplotypes were treated as single units for association and clustering. An earlier analysis of fewer than 700 of the donors applied high-throughput TCR beta sequencing to assess whether each TCR beta V gene segment acted as functional or pseudogenic. Rather than drawing on any new phenotypic data, the later analysis identified candidate immune exposures from TCR beta sequences and the way those sequences occurred across donors. Using immunosequencing, the study profiled T cell repertoires from 550 to 750 subjects and related those repertoires to cytomegalovirus serostatus. The study was designed to test whether signatures of past pathogen exposure could be identified by cataloging public T cell receptors. HLA typing included class I and class II loci at four-digit resolution. All discovery cohort repertoires had been generated using a single sequencing platform. On average, roughly 200,000 unique TCR beta nucleotide sequences were sequenced per donor among about 400 genotyped donors of the cohort, with 15% to 20% of those sequences being non-productive. High-throughput TCR immunosequencing, statistical association of individual TCRs with disease status, and machine learning were combined to predict cytomegalovirus infection status. About 300 gigabases of sequencing data and around 80 million unique TCR sequences made up an early release that covered nearly 650 HLA-typed donors. Genome-wide SNP genotypes for about three fifths of the roughly 670 donors were used in a later genetic analysis, which treated that subset as a discovery cohort. A separate validation cohort of roughly 130 different subjects was used in addition to the approximately 700-subject first cohort. To study patterns of TCR occurrence, a later analysis re-analyzed previously published TCR beta repertoires from around 660 donors and added high-resolution HLA genotyping. Alongside the repertoire data, information on donor age, sex, ethnicity and CMV serostatus was compiled.

The full study reports these points: In this cohort, only TCR beta chains were sequenced, and detectable features were limited by the absence of alpha or paired-chain data. Because HLA typing was missing for some donors at each locus, association tests included only the typed subset. The presence/absence analyses assumed that sequencing depth was roughly uniform across donors, and that assumption may not be true. Linkage disequilibrium might explain the correlated functional status among segregating V segments, but an unknown experimental factor could not be ruled out. In both the original and validation cohorts, the classifier was reported to diagnose cytomegalovirus status with high specificity and sensitivity. Most TCR sequences were seen in very few donors, while some public TCRs were found in many individuals. The earlier analysis of around 600 of the donors excluded over 15 rarely observed V segments, including chromosome 9 orphons, because counts were too low. A further reported finding was that TCR beta sequences accurately predicted the HLA-A and HLA-B alleles for most subjects in the first cohort. The study gave a list of 150 to 200 TCR beta chains associated with cytomegalovirus. In an earlier analysis of about 550 of the donors, most TCR beta V segments were observed in productive rearrangements about 87% or about 30% of the time, broadly matching IMGT annotations. Compared with the roughly 600-donor mean, donors in an Asian-associated ancestry cluster had fewer N-insertions in productive TCRs, according to a later genetic analysis. It was suggested by the authors that the approach could potentially be generalized to other disease states and immunological phenotypes. An association between a missense DCLRE1C variant and V-gene and J-gene trimming of TCR beta chains was found in a later genetic analysis and replicated in an independent cohort. Immune exposure information for the cohort was limited to CMV serostatus. A later analysis found that most CMV-associated TCR beta chains appeared HLA-restricted, with HLA associations seemingly driven largely by CMV exposure. Some IMGT-functional V segments, including TRBV6-2 and TRBV6-3, could not be told apart with the 87-base-pair reads, so those segments were excluded. A group of highly shared sequence variants was considered likely to be a technical artifact of the sequencing pipeline. According to a later analysis, parvovirus B19, influenza, CMV and Epstein-Barr virus appeared linked to several top co-occurrence clusters. In a later analysis, HLA-associated TCR beta chains were found to be more clonally expanded and to have lower generation probabilities than equally common non-associated chains. According to a later analysis, TCR association rates differed among HLA loci, with DRB1 alleles showing the most associated TCRs and HLA-C alleles showing the fewest. At a false discovery rate of 0.05, a later analysis linked 16,000 or so TCR beta sequences to specific HLA alleles. A few of the identified cytomegalovirus-associated TCR beta chains were confirmed in vitro to be specific for cytomegalovirus antigens. Assigning TCR associations to individual alleles was difficult when HLA alleles, especially DR and DQ, strongly co-occurred.

In total, fewer than 750 healthy bone marrow donors made up the cohort. All cohort members were sampled while nominally healthy, although unrecorded immune exposures were likely present. The donor tested CMV seropositive, placing the donor among the 289 seropositive members of the cohort. A peripheral blood sample was collected from each donor, and TCR beta sequencing was performed on peripheral blood mononuclear cells. Genomic DNA was extracted from the blood cell samples with the Qiagen DNeasy Blood Extraction Kit. In regard to this clone: Its binding antigen is unknown. No much larger clone exists at a distance of one base, and base qualities are not known.

Libraries were made using the immunoSEQ multiplex PCR assay. A mixture of 60 forward primers for TCR Vbeta segments and 13 reverse primers for TCR Jbeta segments was used in the multiplex PCR. The CDR3 region of rearranged TCR beta genes was amplified from genomic DNA with a multiplex PCR assay. Amplified TCR beta libraries were sequenced as 87-base-pair reads on the Illumina HiSeq System. Per the authors' processing: A later analysis counted tens of millions of unique TCR beta chains across the 650 to 700 repertoires, and 10 million to 11 million of these chains were shared by at least two donors. Raw reads were error-corrected and collapsed into unique sequences with a nearest-neighbor algorithm that merged closely related sequences to remove PCR and sequencing errors. To assign V, D and J gene segments, CDR3 sequences were aligned to IMGT reference sequences. For a sequence to be retained, a match of at least six nucleotides to both a V gene segment and a J gene segment was required. A rearrangement was called productive if the CDR3 had no stop codons and remained in frame with V and J, and every other rearrangement was called non-productive. CDR3 was defined by IMGT convention, running from the second conserved V-encoded cysteine to the conserved J-encoded phenylalanine. The earlier analysis of more than 450 of the donors excluded sequences that lacked an unambiguous match to a single V gene segment. An earlier analysis of a few hundred of the donors classified V segments as functional when productive rearrangements were above 56.7% and as segregating when the standard deviation between donors was above 5%. A statistical classification framework was developed to diagnose cytomegalovirus status using the catalog of TCR beta chain sequences. A later analysis assigned V and J genes by comparing TCR nucleotide sequences with IMGT/GENE-DB human TR gene sequences. In a later analysis, CDR3 sequences and most-parsimonious VDJ recombination scenarios were assigned using the TCRdist pipeline. A later analysis defined each TCR beta chain by its CDR3 amino acid sequence plus V-gene family, and excluded reads lacking a unique V-gene family. A later analysis removed 592 highly shared, low-generation-probability nucleotide sequences to deal with suspected cross-contamination and a sequencing artifact. In a later analysis, a clonal expansion index was calculated for each public chain from normalized within-repertoire ranks of inferred template counts. A later analysis computed generation probabilities with a VDJ recombination model fitted to out-of-frame rearrangements, and checked the results against IGoR. In a later analysis, TCR-TCR, TCR-HLA and TCR-CMV co-occurrence was scored with hypergeometric tests, and a repertoire-size bias correction was applied to TCR pairs. A later analysis estimated false discovery rates by permuting HLA or CMV assignments 20 times. In a later analysis, co-occurring TCRs were grouped using DBSCAN, and TCRdist sequence similarity was added for clustering within HLA-allele-positive subsets. Repertoires with fewer than 30,000 or more than 120,000 public chains were left out of co-occurrence clustering, as were roughly five repertoires with anomalous nucleotide sharing. TCRdb took over this immuneACCESS table, retaining in-frame rearrangements with V and J assigned. Such tables are incomplete; in checked studies, under half of the missing clones stem from an unresolved V gene, and the remainder is unexplained. V and J calls and clone size are those listed in that table; D and trimming were worked out from the DNA. The table for this sample lists 100,000 to 150,000 clones; around 77% of them were counted only once. The leading ten clones occupy roughly 5% of the sample.

The CDR3 has 15 amino acids, counting the end cysteine and phenylalanine. Solely the CDR3 DNA is kept, with 45 bases framed from the first base. V and J are truncated by 4 bases and 0 bases respectively, leaving an intervening sequence of 11 bases. The germline V gene sets CDR1 to SGHAT and CDR2 to FQNNGV. The sample consisted of PBMCs. The TCR sequence derives from a man in his fifties or sixties in good health and CMV-seropositive. Here the chain combines TRBV11-2 and TRBJ2-3; the D segment could be TRBD1, given 5 matching bases. The DNA sequence is as follows: TGTGCCAGCAGCTCGACAGCACCTAGCACAGATACGCAGTATTTT. This encodes CASSSTAPSTDTQYF. Joined to the reference TRBV11-2 and TRBJ2-3 proteins, this CDR3 gives the full variable domain: EAGVAQSPRYKIIEKRQSVAFWCNPISGHATLYWYQQILGQGPKLLIQFQNNGVVDDSQLPKDRFSAERLKGVDSTLKIQPAKLEDSAVYLCASSSTAPSTDTQYFGPGTRLTVL.